These 21 T cell receptor beta chains were sequenced from one sample in a study of CD8 T cells in ankylosing spondylitis. Each CDR3 protein gets one entry after TCRdb re-called the 5' RACE reads with MiXCR. The sample records 200,000 to 300,000 distinct CDR3 sequences, about 11% being singletons. Sequenced: blood, either unsorted or a sorted T cell fraction (not recorded which). The receptor set was obtained from a male donor with ankylosing spondylitis or in good health (not recorded which).

The chain recombines TRBV7-9 with TRBJ2-1, with D uncertain. Germline CDR1 and CDR2: SEHNR and FQNEAQ (reference sequence). Trimming took off 5 bases at V and 3 bases at J, with 14 bases between the two ends. The CDR3 is 15 amino acids. In nucleotides, the CDR3 is TGTGCCAGCAGCCCTATGCCCGCTGGCTACAATGAGCAGTTCTTC. Translated, it gives CASSPMPAGYNEQFF.

This clonotype showed up just a few times. The genes are TRBV10-2 and TRBJ2-5, with D perhaps matching TRBD1 (6 bases). The CDR3 has 15 amino acids. Germline V gives CDR1 WSHSY, CDR2 SAAADI. V shed 7 bases and J shed 1 base, with 16 bases lying between them. The CDR3 nucleotides read TGCGCCAGCACACCTCACCAGGGGACCCAAGAGACCCAGTACTTC. Encoded protein: CASTPHQGTQETQYF.

This clonotype was detected many times. V and J are TRBV27 and TRBJ1-1; TRBD1 might be the D (6 bases). From germline, CDR1 is MNHEY and CDR2 SMNVEV (reference sequence). The CDR3 extends over 12 amino acids. Trimming removed 5 bases from V and 11 bases from J, with 15 bases in between. Here the CDR3 reads CASSRLQGVAFF. The CDR3 DNA is TGTGCCAGCAGTCGCCTACAGGGTGTTGCTTTCTTT.

The chain employs TRBV7-9 and TRBJ2-5; 8 bases align to TRBD1. The V segment lost 4 bases and the J segment 3 bases; nucleotides outside the gene matches: 7. The CDR3 runs to 15 residues. CDR1 is SEHNR, CDR2 FQNEAQ, per germline (reference sequence). The CDR3 reads CASSSAGGGEETQYF. The CDR3 DNA is TGTGCCAGCAGCTCCGCAGGGGGCGGGGAAGAGACCCAGTACTTC.

This clonotype has at least ten counts. V gene TRBV18 combines with J gene TRBJ1-5; D unresolved. CDR3 size: 14 residues. The germline gives CDR1 KGHSH, CDR2 LQKENI. V was shortened by 4 bases and J by 6 bases, with 13 bases between the two germline ends. CDR3 DNA: TGTGCCAGCTCACTCCCTGGACTCGGTCAGCCCCAGCATTTT. Encoded protein: CASSLPGLGQPQHF.

Many counts were recorded for this clonotype. This sequence joins TRBV20-1 and TRBJ1-3; possibly TRBD1 for D (5 bases). Trimming left V 3 bases short and J 0 bases short, with 12 bases between. CDR3 length: 15 amino acids. In germline, CDR1 is DFQATT, CDR2 SNEGSKA (reference sequence). CDR3 nucleotide sequence: TGCAGTGCTAGCCTCGGCGGGGCCTCTGGAAACACCATATATTTT. It yields the protein CSASLGGASGNTIYF.

This clonotype was counted at least ten times. J is TRBJ2-2 and V is TRBV7-7; D unclear. CDR1 is SSHAT and CDR2 is FNYEAQ in the germline V gene (reference sequence). Trimming stripped 0 bases from V and 4 bases from J, with 3 bases between. The CDR3 has 13 residues. The CDR3 DNA sequence: TGTGCCAGCAGCTTAGCGCCCACCGGGGAGCTGTTTTTT. This translates into CASSLAPTGELFF.

This clonotype was detected ten times or more. The chain recombines TRBV12-3 or TRBV12-4 with TRBJ2-5, with D hard to call. V lost 1 base to trimming and J lost 2 bases, with 11 bases between them. This CDR3 is built from 15 residues. CDR3 amino acids: CASSLDGDVQETQYF. The CDR3 nucleotides read TGTGCCAGCAGTTTAGACGGCGACGTACAAGAGACCCAGTACTTC.

The sample holds a few counts of this clonotype. The rearrangement uses TRBV20-1 and TRBJ1-1; D may be TRBD1 (5 bases). In germline, CDR1 is DFQATT, CDR2 SNEGSKA (reference sequence). Trimming stripped 6 bases from V and 4 bases from J, with 18 bases between. The CDR3 is made up of 14 amino acids. CDR3 amino acids: CSARGGVGATEAFF. Written as DNA, the CDR3 is TGCAGTGCCCGGGGGGGGGTAGGGGCCACTGAAGCTTTCTTT.

The chain uses TRBV14 and TRBJ2-2; tentatively, D is TRBD2 (6 bases). This CDR3 has 13 amino acids. Germline CDR1 and CDR2: SGHDN and FVKESK. Trimming took off 4 bases at V and 6 bases at J, with 9 bases between the two ends. Here the CDR3 DNA reads TGTGCCAGCAGCCTAACGGGAGCCGGGGAGCTGTTTTTT. Protein product: CASSLTGAGELFF.

This clonotype appeared many times. The V call is TRBV18, the J call TRBJ2-2; D is ambiguous. Trimming stripped 2 bases from V and 1 base from J, with 5 bases between. Looked up from germline, CDR1 is KGHSH and CDR2 is LQKENI. The CDR3 spans 14 residues. CDR3 DNA: TGTGCCAGCTCACCAAATCAGAACACCGGGGAGCTGTTTTTT. Translation gives CASSPNQNTGELFF.

This clonotype occurred many times. The V gene is TRBV4-1, the J gene TRBJ2-3; tentatively, D is TRBD1 (5 bases). With 1 base removed from V and 1 base from J, the gap between germline ends came to 6 bases. Germline CDR1 MGHRA, CDR2 YSYEKL. CDR3 length: 14 amino acids. The CDR3: CASSQVGGTDTQYF. The CDR3 DNA follows: TGCGCCAGCAGCCAAGTAGGGGGCACAGATACGCAGTATTTT.

This clonotype appeared many times. The CDR3 DNA reads as TGTGCCAGCAGCCAAGATGGCAATCAGCCCCAGCATTTT. It yields the protein CASSQDGNQPQHF. The chain carries TRBV14 and TRBJ1-5; D is unresolved. Germline V CDR1 and CDR2: SGHDN, FVKESK. V lost 0 bases and J 2 bases, leaving 2 bases between the germline ends. This CDR3 comprises 13 residues.

The chain combines TRBV29-1 with TRBJ1-2; maybe TRBD1 (6 bases). The V and J ends lost 5 bases and 8 bases respectively, with 15 bases between them. Per germline, CDR1 SQVTM and CDR2 ANQGSEA. The CDR3 is 12 residues long. CDR3 residues: CSVTQAQGGYTF. CDR3 DNA sequence: TGCAGCGTTACACAGGCTCAGGGGGGCTACACCTTC. Combining the CDR3 with reference TRBV29-1 and TRBJ1-2 gives the whole variable domain SAVISQKPSRDICQRGTSLTIQCQVDSQVTMMFWYRQQPGQSLTLIATANQGSEATYESGFVIDKFPISRPNLTFSTLTVSNMSPEDSSIYLCSVTQAQGGYTFGSGTRLTVV.

This clonotype was observed a handful of times. V usage is TRBV2 and J usage is TRBJ1-5; weak D call: TRBD1 (6 bases). Trimming pared 4 bases from V and 3 bases from J, leaving 7 bases between. The CDR3 runs 13 residues. Germline V gene data show CDR1 as SNHLY and CDR2 as FYNNEI. The CDR3 loop is CASSGQANQPQHF. Written as DNA, the CDR3 is TGTGCCAGCAGTGGACAGGCCAATCAGCCCCAGCATTTT.

This clonotype showed up many times. J is TRBJ2-1 and V is TRBV3-1; D might be TRBD1 or TRBD2, each matching 5 bases. Germline lookup yields CDR1 LGHDT and CDR2 YNNKEL (reference sequence). V lost 3 bases, J lost 7 bases, and 16 bases lay in between. The CDR3 loop spans 15 amino acids. CDR3 nucleotides: TGTGCCAGCAGCCAGGGGGACCGCTCAAGGAATGAGCAGTTCTTC. It codes for CASSQGDRSRNEQFF.

Only one count was recorded for this clonotype. V and J are TRBV18 and TRBJ2-7; D may match TRBD1 or TRBD2 (5 bases each). The germline V gene has CDR1 KGHSH and CDR2 LQKENI. CDR3 size: 15 residues. Trimming removed 1 base at V and 2 bases at J, with 12 bases between. The CDR3 DNA follows: TGTGCCAGCTCACCACAACGGGACGGCACCTACGAGCAGTACTTC. The encoded protein is CASSPQRDGTYEQYF.

The table lists this clonotype with many counts. The rearrangement joins TRBV6-2 or TRBV6-3 to TRBJ2-3, with D possibly TRBD1 on 5 matching bases. V dropped 8 bases and J dropped 11 bases, with 23 bases sitting between them. Germline CDR1 is MNHEY and CDR2 is SVGEGT. This CDR3 region has 14 residues. The CDR3 region has the DNA TGTGCCAGCCCAGTTACCGACAGAGGCTATGGGCAGTATTTT. It translates to CASPVTDRGYGQYF.

This clonotype has at least ten counts. This chain links TRBV6-1 with TRBJ1-2; no reliable D call. CDR3 length: 13 amino acids. Deletions cut 0 bases from V and 4 bases from J, with 6 bases between. CDR1 and CDR2 (germline): MNHNS, SASEGT. CDR3 sequence (DNA): TGTGCCAGCAGTGAAGCAACCCTCTATGGCTACACCTTC. Protein: CASSEATLYGYTF.

The chain joins TRBV20-1 to TRBJ2-5, with TRBD2 matching 10 bases. Trimming at V came to 5 bases and at J to 4 bases, leaving 7 bases not matched to a gene. CDR1 DFQATT and CDR2 SNEGSKA come from the germline V gene (reference sequence). The CDR3 has 14 amino acids. The CDR3 loop is CSAGSGGAGETQYF. CDR3 coding DNA: TGCAGTGCTGGGAGCGGGGGGGCTGGAGAGACCCAGTACTTC.

This clonotype came up many times. V is TRBV12-3 or TRBV12-4 and J is TRBJ2-2; 10 bases are a match to TRBD1. V lost 4 bases and J lost 6; bases outside the gene matches: 5. The CDR3 is 15 residues long. The CDR3 nucleotides read TGTGCCAGCAGTTACCACGGACAGGGGGCCGGGGAGCTGTTTTTT. It is translated as CASSYHGQGAGELFF.